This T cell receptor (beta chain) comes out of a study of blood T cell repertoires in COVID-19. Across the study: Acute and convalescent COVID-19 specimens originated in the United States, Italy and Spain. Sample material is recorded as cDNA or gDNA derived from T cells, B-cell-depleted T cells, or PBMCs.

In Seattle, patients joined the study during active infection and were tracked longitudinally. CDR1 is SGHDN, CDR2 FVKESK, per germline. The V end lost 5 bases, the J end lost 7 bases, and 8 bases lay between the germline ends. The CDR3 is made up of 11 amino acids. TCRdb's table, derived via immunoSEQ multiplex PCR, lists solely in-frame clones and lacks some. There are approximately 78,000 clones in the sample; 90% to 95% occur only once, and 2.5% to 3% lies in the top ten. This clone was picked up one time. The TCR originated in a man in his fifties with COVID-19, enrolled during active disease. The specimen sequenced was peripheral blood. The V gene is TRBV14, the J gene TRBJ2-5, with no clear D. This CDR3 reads CASSAGWTQYF. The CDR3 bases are TGTGCCAGCAGCGCCGGGTGGACCCAGTACTTC.